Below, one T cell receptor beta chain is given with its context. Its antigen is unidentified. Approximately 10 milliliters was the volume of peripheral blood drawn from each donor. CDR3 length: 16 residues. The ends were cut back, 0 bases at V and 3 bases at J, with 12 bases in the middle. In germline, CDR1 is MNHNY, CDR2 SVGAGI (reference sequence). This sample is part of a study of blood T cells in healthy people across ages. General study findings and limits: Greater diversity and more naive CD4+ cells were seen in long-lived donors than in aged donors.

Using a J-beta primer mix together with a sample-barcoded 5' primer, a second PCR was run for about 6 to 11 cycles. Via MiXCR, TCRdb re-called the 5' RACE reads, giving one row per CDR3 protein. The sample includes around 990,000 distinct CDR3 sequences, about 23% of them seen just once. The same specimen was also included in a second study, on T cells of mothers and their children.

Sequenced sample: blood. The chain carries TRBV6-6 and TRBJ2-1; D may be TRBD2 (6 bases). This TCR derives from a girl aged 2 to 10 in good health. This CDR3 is CASSYSATSDYNEQFF. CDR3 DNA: TGTGCCAGCAGTTACTCCGCGACTAGTGACTACAATGAGCAGTTCTTC.